This T cell receptor (beta chain) was retrieved from a study of T-cell reconstitution after alpha-beta-depleted transplantation in children. Notes on the study in general: Roughly two months post-transplant, alpha-beta T cells reportedly originated from several hundred graft clones that had expanded. The origin of high day-60 TCRbeta diversity in some patients lay in surviving recipient T cells and thymic progenitors.

A library of TCRbeta sequences, prepared with unique molecular identifiers, was generated. TCRdb reprocessed the PCR reads via MiXCR and lists one record per CDR3 protein. Altogether 440,000 or so distinct CDR3 sequences are present, about 40% being singletons, with the ten largest covering 27%. This CDR3 has 15 residues. CDR1 and CDR2 from the germline V gene are SGHTA and FQGNSA. After removal of 5 bases from V and 10 bases from J, the junction contained 11 bases not matched to a gene. This clonotype was observed at least ten times. Its antigen remains unknown. V is TRBV7-2 and J is TRBJ2-1, with 10 bases matching TRBD1. The TCR sequence derives from a girl aged 2-10 years with aplastic anemia, due to receive a stem cell transplant. The material sequenced was PBMCs, taken before TCRalphabeta/CD19-depleted stem cell transplant. The CDR3 sequence: CASSQSPGTGDEQFF. The CDR3 region has the DNA TGTGCCAGCAGCCAGAGCCCCGGGACAGGGGACGAGCAGTTCTTC. The whole variable domain, remainder taken from reference TRBV7-2 and TRBJ2-1, is GAGVSQSPSNKVTEKGKDVELRCDPISGHTALYWYRQSLGQGLEFLIYFQGNSAPDKSGLPSDRFSAERTGGSVSTLTIQRTQQEDSAVYLCASSQSPGTGDEQFFGPGTRLTVL.